The rows below give T cell receptor beta chains drawn from one sample of a study of blood T cell repertoires in COVID-19. The table came from immunoSEQ multiplex PCR; TCRdb's copy has only in-frame clones and leaves some out. The sample includes 80,000 to 130,000 clones, 70% to 90% of them seen just once. The sequencing input was PBMCs or T cells enriched from blood (not recorded which). All receptors derive from a woman aged 45-65 years who had recovered from COVID-19. CDR3s include the opening cysteine and the closing phenylalanine or tryptophan. Each record gives: CDR3 protein, CDR3 DNA, clone size, D gene, J gene, CDR3 length, V gene. A D gene is named only where the DNA matches it firmly. Only some rows state a clone size, as once, few, many or a class for expanded clones.

CDR3aa: CASRDNQETQYF
CDR3nt: TGTGCCAGCAGGGACAACCAAGAGACCCAGTACTTC
abundance: NA
d_gene: NA
j_gene: TRBJ2-5
len: 12
v_gene: TRBV2

CDR3aa: CASRFGQGGINEQYF
CDR3nt: TGTGCCAGCAGATTTGGACAGGGGGGCATTAACGAGCAGTACTTC
abundance: NA
d_gene: TRBD1
j_gene: TRBJ2-7
len: 15
v_gene: TRBV27

CDR3aa: CASSPLAGGGEQYF
CDR3nt: TGTGCCAGTAGCCCACTAGCGGGAGGGGGCGAGCAGTACTTC
abundance: NA
d_gene: TRBD2
j_gene: TRBJ2-7
len: 14
v_gene: TRBV19

CDR3aa: CASSHGDRISNEQYF
CDR3nt: TGCGCCAGCAGCCATGGGGACAGGATTTCGAACGAGCAGTACTTC
abundance: NA
d_gene: TRBD1
j_gene: TRBJ2-7
len: 15
v_gene: TRBV4-1

CDR3aa: CASSELDRVLVSPLHF
CDR3nt: TGTGCCAGCAGTGAGCTGGACAGGGTGTTGGTTTCACCCCTCCACTTT
abundance: NA
d_gene: TRBD1
j_gene: TRBJ1-6
len: 16
v_gene: TRBV6-1

CDR3aa: CATSDSDTYQPQHF
CDR3nt: TGTGCCACCAGTGATTCAGACACCTATCAGCCCCAGCATTTT
abundance: NA
d_gene: NA
j_gene: TRBJ1-5
len: 14
v_gene: TRBV24-1

CDR3aa: CASSPNTGQPGELFF
CDR3nt: TGCGCCAGCAGCCCAAATACGGGACAGCCCGGGGAGCTGTTTTTT
abundance: NA
d_gene: TRBD1
j_gene: TRBJ2-2
len: 15
v_gene: TRBV5-1

CDR3aa: CASSLGLAVYEQYF
CDR3nt: TGTGCCAGCAGTCTCGGACTAGCGGTGTACGAGCAGTACTTC
abundance: NA
d_gene: TRBD2
j_gene: TRBJ2-7
len: 14
v_gene: TRBV27

CDR3aa: CASSLAGTGANYGYTF
CDR3nt: TGTGCCAGCAGCTTAGCGGGGACAGGAGCTAACTATGGCTACACCTTC
abundance: NA
d_gene: TRBD1
j_gene: TRBJ1-2
len: 16
v_gene: TRBV7-2

CDR3aa: CASSERTGNPEAFF
CDR3nt: TGTGCCAGCAGTGAGAGGACAGGGAACCCTGAAGCTTTCTTT
abundance: NA
d_gene: TRBD1
j_gene: TRBJ1-1
len: 14
v_gene: TRBV6-1

CDR3aa: CASSLFPVQNSGNTIYF
CDR3nt: TGTGCCAGCAGCTTATTTCCCGTACAGAACTCTGGAAACACCATATATTTT
abundance: NA
d_gene: NA
j_gene: TRBJ1-3
len: 17
v_gene: TRBV7-6

CDR3aa: CASSLSPGQSPGYTF
CDR3nt: TGCGCCAGCAGCTTGTCTCCGGGACAGTCGCCTGGCTACACCTTC
abundance: NA
d_gene: TRBD1
j_gene: TRBJ1-2
len: 15
v_gene: TRBV5-1

CDR3aa: CASSPPPLPSSYNSPLHF
CDR3nt: TGTGCCAGCTCACCACCGCCGCTACCGAGCTCCTATAATTCACCCCTCCACTTT
abundance: few
d_gene: NA
j_gene: TRBJ1-6
len: 18
v_gene: TRBV18

CDR3aa: CASFDRAQETQYF
CDR3nt: TGTGCCAGCTTCGACAGGGCCCAAGAGACCCAGTACTTC
abundance: NA
d_gene: TRBD1
j_gene: TRBJ2-5
len: 13
v_gene: TRBV6-5

CDR3aa: CASSFDGTYEQYF
CDR3nt: TGCGCCAGCAGCTTTGACGGGACCTACGAGCAGTACTTC
abundance: many
d_gene: NA
j_gene: TRBJ2-7
len: 13
v_gene: TRBV5-1

CDR3aa: CASSRGTGGTEAFF
CDR3nt: TGTGCCAGTTCGCGAGGGACAGGGGGGACTGAAGCTTTCTTT
abundance: NA
d_gene: TRBD1
j_gene: TRBJ1-1
len: 14
v_gene: TRBV19

CDR3aa: CASTGGRSETQYF
CDR3nt: TGTGCCAGCACGGGGGGGCGGTCGGAGACCCAGTACTTC
abundance: once
d_gene: TRBD2
j_gene: TRBJ2-5
len: 13
v_gene: TRBV5-6

CDR3aa: CAWSKGRETQYF
CDR3nt: TGTGCCTGGAGTAAGGGGCGGGAGACCCAGTACTTC
abundance: NA
d_gene: NA
j_gene: TRBJ2-5
len: 12
v_gene: TRBV30

CDR3aa: CASSSGGLRMNTEAFF
CDR3nt: TGTGCCAGCAGCTCCGGAGGACTGAGGATGAACACTGAAGCTTTCTTT
abundance: NA
d_gene: NA
j_gene: TRBJ1-1
len: 16
v_gene: TRBV14

CDR3aa: CAWSVGANEKLFF
CDR3nt: TGTGCCTGGAGTGTAGGGGCTAATGAAAAACTGTTTTTT
abundance: few
d_gene: NA
j_gene: TRBJ1-4
len: 13
v_gene: TRBV30

CDR3aa: CASRGAGDSNQPQHF
CDR3nt: TGTGCCAGCAGAGGAGCAGGGGATAGCAATCAGCCCCAGCATTTT
abundance: NA
d_gene: NA
j_gene: TRBJ1-5
len: 15
v_gene: TRBV6-5

CDR3aa: CASSIPLGRELFF
CDR3nt: TGTGCCAGTAGTATACCGCTGGGCCGCGAGCTGTTTTTT
abundance: NA
d_gene: NA
j_gene: TRBJ1-4
len: 13
v_gene: TRBV19

CDR3aa: CATREGGDYGYTF
CDR3nt: TGTGCCACCCGTGAGGGGGGGGACTATGGCTACACCTTC
abundance: NA
d_gene: NA
j_gene: TRBJ1-2
len: 13
v_gene: TRBV28

CDR3aa: CASSPPGDRGFSGYTF
CDR3nt: TGTGCCAGCTCCCCTCCGGGGGACAGGGGTTTCTCTGGCTACACCTTC
abundance: NA
d_gene: TRBD1
j_gene: TRBJ1-2
len: 16
v_gene: TRBV28

CDR3aa: CASAVAENYGYTF
CDR3nt: TGTGCCAGCGCAGTAGCGGAAAATTATGGCTACACCTTC
abundance: NA
d_gene: NA
j_gene: TRBJ1-2
len: 13
v_gene: TRBV12-3/TRBV12-4

CDR3aa: CASSMTPVYEQYF
CDR3nt: TGTGCCAGCAGTATGACTCCTGTGTACGAGCAGTACTTC
abundance: NA
d_gene: NA
j_gene: TRBJ2-7
len: 13
v_gene: TRBV2